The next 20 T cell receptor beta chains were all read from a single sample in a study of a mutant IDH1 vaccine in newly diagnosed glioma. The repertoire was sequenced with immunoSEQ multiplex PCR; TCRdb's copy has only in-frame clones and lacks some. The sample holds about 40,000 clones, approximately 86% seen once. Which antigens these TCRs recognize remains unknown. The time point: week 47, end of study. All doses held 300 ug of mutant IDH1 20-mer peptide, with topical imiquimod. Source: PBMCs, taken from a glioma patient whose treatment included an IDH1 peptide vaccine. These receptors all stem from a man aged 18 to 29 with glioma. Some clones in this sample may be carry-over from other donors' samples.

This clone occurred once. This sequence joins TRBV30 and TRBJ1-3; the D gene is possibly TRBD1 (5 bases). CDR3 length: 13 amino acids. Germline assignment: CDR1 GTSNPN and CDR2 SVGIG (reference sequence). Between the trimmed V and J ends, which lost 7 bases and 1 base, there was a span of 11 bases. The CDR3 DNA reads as TGTGCCTTCAATGACAGATCTGGAAACACCATATATTTT. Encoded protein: CAFNDRSGNTIYF.

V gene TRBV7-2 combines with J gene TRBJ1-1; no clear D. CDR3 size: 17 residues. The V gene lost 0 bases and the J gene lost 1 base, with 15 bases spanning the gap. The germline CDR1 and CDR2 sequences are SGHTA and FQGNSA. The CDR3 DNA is TGTGCCAGCAGCTTAGCGGGAGGGCTGTTAGGGAACACTGAAGCTTTCTTT. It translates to CASSLAGGLLGNTEAFF.

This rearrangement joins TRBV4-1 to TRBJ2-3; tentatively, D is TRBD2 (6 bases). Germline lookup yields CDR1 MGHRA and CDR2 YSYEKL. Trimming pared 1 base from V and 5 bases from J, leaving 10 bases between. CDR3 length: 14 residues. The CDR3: CASSQAAGGDTQYF. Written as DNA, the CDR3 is TGCGCCAGCAGCCAAGCTGCCGGGGGAGATACGCAGTATTTT.

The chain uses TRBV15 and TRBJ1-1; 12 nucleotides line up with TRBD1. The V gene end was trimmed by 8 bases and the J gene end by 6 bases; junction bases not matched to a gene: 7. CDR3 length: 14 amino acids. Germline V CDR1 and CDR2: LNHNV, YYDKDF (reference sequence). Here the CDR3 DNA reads TGTGCCACCGCCAGGGACAGGGGGCTGGCTGAAGCTTTCTTT. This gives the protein CATARDRGLAEAFF.

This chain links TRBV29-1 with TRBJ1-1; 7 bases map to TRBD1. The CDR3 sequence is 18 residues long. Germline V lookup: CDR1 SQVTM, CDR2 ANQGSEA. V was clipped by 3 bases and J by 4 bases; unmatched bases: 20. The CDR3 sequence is CSVERYRQGNVGLTEAFF. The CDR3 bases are TGCAGCGTTGAGAGGTATCGACAGGGTAATGTTGGACTCACTGAAGCTTTCTTT.

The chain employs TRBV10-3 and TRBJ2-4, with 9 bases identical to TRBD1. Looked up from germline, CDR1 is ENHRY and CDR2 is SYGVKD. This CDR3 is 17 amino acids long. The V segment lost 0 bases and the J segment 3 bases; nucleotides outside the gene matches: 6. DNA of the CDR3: TGTGCCATCAGTGAGTCACAGGGGGCTAGGGGCAAAAACATTCAGTACTTC. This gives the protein CAISESQGARGKNIQYF.

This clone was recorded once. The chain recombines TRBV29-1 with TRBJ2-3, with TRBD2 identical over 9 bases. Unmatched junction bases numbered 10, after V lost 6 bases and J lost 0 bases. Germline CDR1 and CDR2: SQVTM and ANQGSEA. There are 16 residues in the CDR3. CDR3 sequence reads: CSVSSGSGGSTDTQYF. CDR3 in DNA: TGCAGCGTGAGTTCGGGTAGCGGGGGCAGCACAGATACGCAGTATTTT.

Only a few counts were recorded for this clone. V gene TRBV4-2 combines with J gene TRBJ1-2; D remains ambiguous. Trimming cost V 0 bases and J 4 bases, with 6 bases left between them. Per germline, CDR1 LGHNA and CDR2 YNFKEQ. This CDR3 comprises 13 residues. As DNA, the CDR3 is TGTGCCAGCAGCCAAGACAGGTCCTATGGCTACACCTTC. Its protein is CASSQDRSYGYTF.

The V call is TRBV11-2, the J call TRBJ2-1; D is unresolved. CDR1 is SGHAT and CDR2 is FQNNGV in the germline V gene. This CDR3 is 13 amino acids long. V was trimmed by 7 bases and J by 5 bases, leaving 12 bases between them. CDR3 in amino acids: CASTYQRDNEQFF. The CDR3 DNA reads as TGTGCCAGCACCTACCAACGCGACAATGAGCAGTTCTTC.

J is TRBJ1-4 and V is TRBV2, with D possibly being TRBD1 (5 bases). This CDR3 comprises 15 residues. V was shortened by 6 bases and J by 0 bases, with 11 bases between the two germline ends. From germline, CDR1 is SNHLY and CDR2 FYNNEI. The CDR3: CASRKQVTTNEKLFF. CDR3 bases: TGTGCCAGCAGGAAACAGGTTACAACTAATGAAAAACTGTTTTTT.

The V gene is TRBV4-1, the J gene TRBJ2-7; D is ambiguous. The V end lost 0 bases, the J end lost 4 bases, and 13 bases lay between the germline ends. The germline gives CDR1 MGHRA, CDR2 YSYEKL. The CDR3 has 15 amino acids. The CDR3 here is CASSQERRSPYEQYF. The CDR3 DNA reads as TGCGCCAGCAGCCAAGAGAGGCGGTCCCCATACGAGCAGTACTTC.

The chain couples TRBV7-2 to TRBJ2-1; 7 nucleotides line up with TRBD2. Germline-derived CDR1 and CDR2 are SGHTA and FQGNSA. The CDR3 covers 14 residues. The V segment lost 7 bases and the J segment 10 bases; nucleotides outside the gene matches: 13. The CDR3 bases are TGTGCCAGCAACTCCGGGACTACCATTCGAGAGCAGTTCTTC. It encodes CASNSGTTIREQFF.

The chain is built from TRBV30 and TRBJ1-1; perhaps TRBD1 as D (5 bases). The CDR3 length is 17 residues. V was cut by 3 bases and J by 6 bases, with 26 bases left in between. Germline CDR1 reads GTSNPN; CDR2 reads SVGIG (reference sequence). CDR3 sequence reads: CAWRPTSLLTTVAEAFF. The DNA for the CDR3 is TGTGCCTGGAGACCCACTTCACTCCTAACGACAGTGGCTGAAGCTTTCTTT.

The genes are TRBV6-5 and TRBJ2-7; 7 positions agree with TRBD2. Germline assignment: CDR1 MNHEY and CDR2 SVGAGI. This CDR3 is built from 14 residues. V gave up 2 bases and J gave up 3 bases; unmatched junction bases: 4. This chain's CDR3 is CASSYGGRGYEQYF. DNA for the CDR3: TGTGCCAGCAGTTACGGGGGGAGGGGCTACGAGCAGTACTTC.

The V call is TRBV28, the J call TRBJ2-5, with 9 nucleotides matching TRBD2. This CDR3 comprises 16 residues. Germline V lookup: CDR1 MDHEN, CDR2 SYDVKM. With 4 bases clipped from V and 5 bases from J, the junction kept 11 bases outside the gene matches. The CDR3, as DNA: TGTGCCAGCAGTTCCATGGGGCTAGCGGGAAGGGAGACCCAGTACTTC. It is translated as CASSSMGLAGRETQYF.

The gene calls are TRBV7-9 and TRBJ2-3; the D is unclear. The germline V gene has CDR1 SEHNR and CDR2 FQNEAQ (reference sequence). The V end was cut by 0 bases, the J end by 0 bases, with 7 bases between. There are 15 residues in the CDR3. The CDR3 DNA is TGTGCCAGCAGCTTAGCTGGGGTTAGCACAGATACGCAGTATTTT. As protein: CASSLAGVSTDTQYF.

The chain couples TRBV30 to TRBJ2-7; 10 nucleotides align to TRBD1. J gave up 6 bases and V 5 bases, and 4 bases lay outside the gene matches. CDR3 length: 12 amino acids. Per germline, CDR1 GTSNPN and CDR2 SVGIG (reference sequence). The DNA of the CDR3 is TGTGCCTGGGACAGGGGGCCGTTCGAGCAGTACTTC. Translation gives CAWDRGPFEQYF.

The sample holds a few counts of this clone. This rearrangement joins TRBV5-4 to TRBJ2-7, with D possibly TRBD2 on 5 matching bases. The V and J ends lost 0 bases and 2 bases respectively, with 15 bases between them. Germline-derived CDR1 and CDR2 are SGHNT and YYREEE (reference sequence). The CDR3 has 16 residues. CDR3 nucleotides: TGTGCCAGCAGCTTGGCGCAAGGGAGCGAGGCCTACGAGCAGTACTTC. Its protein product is CASSLAQGSEAYEQYF.

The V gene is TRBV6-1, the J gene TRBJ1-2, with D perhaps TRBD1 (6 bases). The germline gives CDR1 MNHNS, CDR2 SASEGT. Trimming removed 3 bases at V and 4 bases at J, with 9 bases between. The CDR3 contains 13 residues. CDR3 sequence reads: CASSEGASYGYTF. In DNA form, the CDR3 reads TGTGCCAGCAGTGAGGGGGCTTCCTATGGCTACACCTTC.

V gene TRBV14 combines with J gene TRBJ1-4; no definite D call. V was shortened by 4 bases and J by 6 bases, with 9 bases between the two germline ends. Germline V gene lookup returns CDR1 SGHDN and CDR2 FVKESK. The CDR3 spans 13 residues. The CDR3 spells CASSPRPYEKLFF. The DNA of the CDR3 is TGTGCCAGCAGCCCCCGACCTTATGAAAAACTGTTTTTT.